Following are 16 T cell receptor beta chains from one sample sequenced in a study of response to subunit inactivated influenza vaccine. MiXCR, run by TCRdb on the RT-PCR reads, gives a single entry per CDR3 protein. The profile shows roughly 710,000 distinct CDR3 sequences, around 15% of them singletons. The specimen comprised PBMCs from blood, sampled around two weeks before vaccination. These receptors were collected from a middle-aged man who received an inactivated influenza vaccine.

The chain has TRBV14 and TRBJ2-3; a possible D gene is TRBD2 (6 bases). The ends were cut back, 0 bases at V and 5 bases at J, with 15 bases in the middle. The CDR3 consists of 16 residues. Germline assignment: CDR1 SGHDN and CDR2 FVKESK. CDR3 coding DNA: TGTGCCAGCAGCCAAGAGATAAGGGGAGCGGGAGATACGCAGTATTTT. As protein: CASSQEIRGAGDTQYF.

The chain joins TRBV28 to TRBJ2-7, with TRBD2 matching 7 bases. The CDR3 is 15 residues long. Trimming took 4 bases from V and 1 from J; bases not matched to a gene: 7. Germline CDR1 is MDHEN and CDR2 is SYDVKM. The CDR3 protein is CASSSGPGGSYEQYF. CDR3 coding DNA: TGTGCCAGCAGTTCCGGACCCGGGGGGTCCTACGAGCAGTACTTC.

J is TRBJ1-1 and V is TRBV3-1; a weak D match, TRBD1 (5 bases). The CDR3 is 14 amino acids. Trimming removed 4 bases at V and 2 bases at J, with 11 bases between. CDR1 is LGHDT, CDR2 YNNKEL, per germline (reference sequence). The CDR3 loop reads CASSRAQGNTEAFF. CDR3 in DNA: TGTGCCAGCAGCCGTGCTCAGGGAAACACTGAAGCTTTCTTT.

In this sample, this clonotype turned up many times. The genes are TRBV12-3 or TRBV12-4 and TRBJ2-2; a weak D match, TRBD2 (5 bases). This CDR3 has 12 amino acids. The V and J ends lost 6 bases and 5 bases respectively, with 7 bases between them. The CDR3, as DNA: TGTGCCAGCAGACTAGAGACCGGGGAGCTGTTTTTT. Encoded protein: CASRLETGELFF.

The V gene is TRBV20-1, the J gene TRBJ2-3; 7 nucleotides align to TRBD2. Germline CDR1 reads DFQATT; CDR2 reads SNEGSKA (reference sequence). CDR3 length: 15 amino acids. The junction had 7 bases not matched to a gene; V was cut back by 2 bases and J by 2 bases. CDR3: CSARNAAGNTDTQYF. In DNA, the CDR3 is TGCAGTGCTAGAAATGCAGCGGGGAACACAGATACGCAGTATTTT.

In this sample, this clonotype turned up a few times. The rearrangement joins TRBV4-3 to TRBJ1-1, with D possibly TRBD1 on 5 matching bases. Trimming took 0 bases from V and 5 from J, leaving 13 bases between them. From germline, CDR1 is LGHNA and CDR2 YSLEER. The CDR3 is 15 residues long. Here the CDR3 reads CASSQDTAGKTEAFF. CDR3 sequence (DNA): TGCGCCAGCAGCCAAGATACGGCAGGGAAGACTGAAGCTTTCTTT.

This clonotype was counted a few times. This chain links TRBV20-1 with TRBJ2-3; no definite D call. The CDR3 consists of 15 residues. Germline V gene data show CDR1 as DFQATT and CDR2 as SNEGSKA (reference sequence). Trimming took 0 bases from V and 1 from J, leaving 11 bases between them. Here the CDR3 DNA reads TGCAGTGCTAGAGACCCGACGTGGGGCACAGATACGCAGTATTTT. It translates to CSARDPTWGTDTQYF.

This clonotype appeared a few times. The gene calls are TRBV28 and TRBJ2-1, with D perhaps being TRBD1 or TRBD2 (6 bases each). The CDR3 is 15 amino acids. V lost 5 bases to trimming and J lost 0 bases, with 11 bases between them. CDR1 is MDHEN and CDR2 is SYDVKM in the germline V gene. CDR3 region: CASSPGAVSYNEQFF. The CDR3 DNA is TGTGCCAGCAGTCCGGGGGCGGTCTCCTACAATGAGCAGTTCTTC. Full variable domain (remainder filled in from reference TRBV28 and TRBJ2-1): DVKVTQSSRYLVKRTGEKVFLECVQDMDHENMFWYRQDPGLGLRLIYFSYDVKMKEKGDIPEGYSVSREKKERFSLILESASTNQTSMYLCASSPGAVSYNEQFFGPGTRLTVL.

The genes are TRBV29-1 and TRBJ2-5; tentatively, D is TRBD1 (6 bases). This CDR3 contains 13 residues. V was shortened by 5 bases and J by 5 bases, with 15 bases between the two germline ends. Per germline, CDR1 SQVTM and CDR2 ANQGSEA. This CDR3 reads CSVHQGMEETQYF. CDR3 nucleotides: TGCAGCGTTCATCAGGGGATGGAGGAGACCCAGTACTTC. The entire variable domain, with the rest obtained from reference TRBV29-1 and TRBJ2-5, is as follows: SAVISQKPSRDICQRGTSLTIQCQVDSQVTMMFWYRQQPGQSLTLIATANQGSEATYESGFVIDKFPISRPNLTFSTLTVSNMSPEDSSIYLCSVHQGMEETQYFGPGTRLLVL.

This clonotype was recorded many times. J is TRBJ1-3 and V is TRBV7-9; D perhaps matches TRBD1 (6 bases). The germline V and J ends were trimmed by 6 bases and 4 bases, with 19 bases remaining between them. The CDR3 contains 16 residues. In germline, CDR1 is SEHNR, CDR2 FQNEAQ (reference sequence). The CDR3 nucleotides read TGTGCCAGCAGGAGGGGTCCTCGGGGGCACGGAAACACCATATATTTT. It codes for CASRRGPRGHGNTIYF.

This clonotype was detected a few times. Written as DNA, the CDR3 is TGTGCCAGCAGCGCATCAGTTCCGCGAAGCCCGTCGAACACAGATACGCAGTATTTT. Protein product: CASSASVPRSPSNTDTQYF. The rearrangement uses TRBV11-2 and TRBJ2-3, with no clear D. The CDR3 spans 19 residues. CDR1 is SGHAT and CDR2 is FQNNGV in the germline V gene. V lost 5 bases, J lost 2 bases, and 26 bases lay in between.

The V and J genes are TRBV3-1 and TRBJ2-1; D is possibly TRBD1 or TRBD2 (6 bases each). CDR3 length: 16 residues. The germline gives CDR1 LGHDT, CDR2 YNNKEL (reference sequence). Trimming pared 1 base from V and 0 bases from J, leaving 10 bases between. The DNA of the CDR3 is TGTGCCAGCAGCCAAGCAGGAGGGGGCTCCTACAATGAGCAGTTCTTC. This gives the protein CASSQAGGGSYNEQFF.

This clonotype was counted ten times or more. The CDR3 bases are TGTGCCAGCAGCCCCGTGGAAAATCAGCCCCAGCATTTT. It translates to CASSPVENQPQHF. V and J are TRBV4-2 and TRBJ1-5; D gene uncertain. The germline CDR1 and CDR2 sequences are LGHNA and YNFKEQ. This CDR3 is 13 amino acids long. The V gene lost 4 bases and the J gene lost 4 bases, with 8 bases spanning the gap.

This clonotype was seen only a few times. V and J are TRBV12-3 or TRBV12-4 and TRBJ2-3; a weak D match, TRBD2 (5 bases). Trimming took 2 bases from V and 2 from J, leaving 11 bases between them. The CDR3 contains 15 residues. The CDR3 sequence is CASSLSALATDTQYF. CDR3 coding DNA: TGTGCCAGCAGTTTAAGTGCGCTAGCCACAGATACGCAGTATTTT.

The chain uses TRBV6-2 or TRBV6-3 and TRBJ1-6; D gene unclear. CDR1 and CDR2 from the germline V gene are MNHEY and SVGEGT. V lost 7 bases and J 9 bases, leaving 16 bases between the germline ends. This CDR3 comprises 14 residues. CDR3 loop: CASTRRANSSPLHF. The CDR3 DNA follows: TGTGCCAGCACCCGAAGGGCAAATAGTTCACCCCTCCACTTT.

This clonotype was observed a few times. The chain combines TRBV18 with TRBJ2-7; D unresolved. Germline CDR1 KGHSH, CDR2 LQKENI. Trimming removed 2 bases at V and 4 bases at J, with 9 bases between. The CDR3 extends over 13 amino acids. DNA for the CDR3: TGTGCCAGCTCACCATTCGGATCTTACGAGCAGTACTTC. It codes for CASSPFGSYEQYF.